A selection of T cell receptor beta chains follows, all from one sample in a study of CD8+CD57+ T cells in acquired aplastic anemia. TCRdb processed the reads anew with MiXCR; each CDR3 protein has one entry. The sample lists more than 250,000 distinct CDR3 sequences, 45% to 70% occurring once. The source material was sorted CD4+, CD8+, or CD8+CD57+ T cells (not recorded which) from PBMCs. The receptors shown here come from a human donor with severe aplastic anemia or a healthy control (not recorded which). The CDR3 runs from the conserved cysteine through the conserved F or W. The order of the fields is CDR3 length, D gene, J gene, V gene, CDR3 protein. The D gene is left open where the match is weak.

CDR3 length: 14; D gene: NA; J gene: TRBJ1-5; V gene: TRBV19; CDR3 protein: CASSRQEEGQPQHF
CDR3 length: 13; D gene: NA; J gene: TRBJ1-2; V gene: TRBV9; CDR3 protein: CASSVGMGHGYTF
CDR3 length: 15; D gene: TRBD1; J gene: TRBJ2-7; V gene: TRBV20-1; CDR3 protein: CSARGDRESYYEQYF
CDR3 length: 16; D gene: TRBD2; J gene: NA; V gene: TRBV7-3; CDR3 protein: CASSSIAGTTYNEQFF
CDR3 length: 14; D gene: TRBD1; J gene: TRBJ1-6; V gene: TRBV20-1; CDR3 protein: CSAMLGQEFSPLHF
CDR3 length: 14; D gene: NA; J gene: TRBJ1-6; V gene: TRBV10-3; CDR3 protein: CAASTGTSNSPLHF
CDR3 length: 16; D gene: NA; J gene: TRBJ1-1; V gene: TRBV12-3/TRBV12-4; CDR3 protein: CASSLVGVGPRTEAFF
CDR3 length: 16; D gene: NA; J gene: TRBJ1-3; V gene: TRBV7-8; CDR3 protein: CASSPGHKNYGYTIYF
CDR3 length: 16; D gene: TRBD2; J gene: TRBJ2-5; V gene: TRBV7-6; CDR3 protein: CASSLLGGRAKETQYF
CDR3 length: 16; D gene: TRBD2; J gene: TRBJ2-3; V gene: TRBV9; CDR3 protein: CASSVLGGTGTDTQYF
CDR3 length: 14; D gene: NA; J gene: TRBJ2-5; V gene: TRBV10-3; CDR3 protein: CAISRGLDQETQYF
CDR3 length: 12; D gene: NA; J gene: TRBJ2-5; V gene: TRBV7-6; CDR3 protein: CASSAPGETQYF
CDR3 length: 13; D gene: TRBD1; J gene: TRBJ2-5; V gene: TRBV5-8; CDR3 protein: CASSLDRGQTQYF
CDR3 length: 14; D gene: TRBD1; J gene: TRBJ2-7; V gene: TRBV5-1; CDR3 protein: CASSLADRMFEQYF
CDR3 length: 12; D gene: NA; J gene: TRBJ1-1; V gene: TRBV11-2; CDR3 protein: CASSLGHPGAFF
CDR3 length: 13; D gene: NA; J gene: TRBJ2-7; V gene: TRBV20-1; CDR3 protein: CSARLGGGYEQYF
CDR3 length: 18; D gene: NA; J gene: TRBJ2-1; V gene: TRBV20-1; CDR3 protein: CSATLRNTSRTLYNEQFF
CDR3 length: 14; D gene: TRBD2; J gene: TRBJ2-1; V gene: TRBV20-1; CDR3 protein: CSAATSGGPNEQFF
CDR3 length: 12; D gene: NA; J gene: TRBJ2-3; V gene: TRBV6-4; CDR3 protein: CASREDTDTQSF
CDR3 length: 14; D gene: NA; J gene: TRBJ1-6; V gene: TRBV5-5; CDR3 protein: CASSSYRDNSPLHF
CDR3 length: 13; D gene: TRBD2; J gene: TRBJ2-1; V gene: TRBV4-3; CDR3 protein: CASSPTSANEQFF
CDR3 length: 14; D gene: NA; J gene: TRBJ2-3; V gene: TRBV7-3; CDR3 protein: CASSLGGGADTQYF
CDR3 length: 17; D gene: TRBD2; J gene: TRBJ2-1; V gene: TRBV5-1; CDR3 protein: CASSKGTSGGAGNEQFF
CDR3 length: 18; D gene: NA; J gene: TRBJ2-6; V gene: TRBV15; CDR3 protein: CATSRDPGLGSGANVLTF
CDR3 length: 15; D gene: TRBD2; J gene: TRBJ2-3; V gene: TRBV19; CDR3 protein: CASSMLAGGSDTQYF
CDR3 length: 11; D gene: NA; J gene: TRBJ1-1; V gene: TRBV19; CDR3 protein: CASSIWTEAFF
CDR3 length: 15; D gene: TRBD1; J gene: TRBJ1-6; V gene: TRBV15; CDR3 protein: CATSREDRVYSPLHF
CDR3 length: 10; D gene: NA; J gene: TRBJ1-5; V gene: TRBV20-1; CDR3 protein: CSAYNQPQHF
CDR3 length: 13; D gene: NA; J gene: TRBJ1-2; V gene: TRBV20-1; CDR3 protein: CSVEVPGNYGYTF
CDR3 length: 15; D gene: NA; J gene: TRBJ2-5; V gene: TRBV5-4; CDR3 protein: CASSPGRGAKETQYF
CDR3 length: 14; D gene: NA; J gene: TRBJ2-7; V gene: TRBV5-1; CDR3 protein: CASSFGGLSYEQYF
CDR3 length: 15; D gene: TRBD2; J gene: TRBJ2-7; V gene: TRBV7-2; CDR3 protein: CASSLVYSGSYEQYF
CDR3 length: 13; D gene: NA; J gene: TRBJ1-4; V gene: TRBV20-1; CDR3 protein: CSANRELNEKLFF
CDR3 length: 16; D gene: TRBD2; J gene: TRBJ2-3; V gene: TRBV9; CDR3 protein: CASSTRGTSYTDTQYF
CDR3 length: 13; D gene: NA; J gene: TRBJ1-1; V gene: TRBV25-1; CDR3 protein: CASSEDGWTEAFF
CDR3 length: 14; D gene: TRBD1; J gene: TRBJ1-6; V gene: TRBV24-1; CDR3 protein: CATKGQSYNSPLHF
CDR3 length: 15; D gene: NA; J gene: TRBJ2-2; V gene: TRBV18; CDR3 protein: CASSPRAANTGELFF
CDR3 length: 18; D gene: NA; J gene: TRBJ2-3; V gene: TRBV7-8; CDR3 protein: CASSLDPRGVGGTDTQYF
CDR3 length: 15; D gene: NA; J gene: TRBJ2-3; V gene: TRBV24-1; CDR3 protein: CATSDARDSTDTQYF
CDR3 length: 14; D gene: TRBD1; J gene: TRBJ1-2; V gene: TRBV5-1; CDR3 protein: CASSLDRGGYGYTF
CDR3 length: 16; D gene: NA; J gene: TRBJ2-3; V gene: TRBV24-1; CDR3 protein: CATSDLSRDDTDTQYF
CDR3 length: 14; D gene: NA; J gene: TRBJ1-1; V gene: TRBV20-1; CDR3 protein: CSATDSLMNTEAFF
CDR3 length: 13; D gene: NA; J gene: TRBJ1-2; V gene: TRBV7-3; CDR3 protein: CASNDRPGHGYTF
CDR3 length: 12; D gene: NA; J gene: TRBJ1-1; V gene: TRBV20-1; CDR3 protein: CSARRTNTEAFF
CDR3 length: 15; D gene: NA; J gene: TRBJ2-7; V gene: TRBV5-6; CDR3 protein: CASSLETRTSYEQYF
CDR3 length: 14; D gene: TRBD2; J gene: TRBJ2-3; V gene: TRBV11-1; CDR3 protein: CASRLAGVTDTQYF
CDR3 length: 15; D gene: TRBD2; J gene: TRBJ2-1; V gene: TRBV24-1; CDR3 protein: CATSDLRGEYNEQFF